This TCR beta chain comes out of a study of cytomegalovirus exposure and HLA in healthy donors. Study findings and constraints: Most TCR sequences showed up rarely, but some public TCRs showed up in many donors. Presence/absence analyses supposed approximately even sequencing depth among donors. Later analysis indicated greater clonal expansion among HLA-associated TCR beta chains than among equally common other chains.

About this clone itself: Its cognate antigen is unknown.

This CDR3 is built from 13 residues. With 7 bases removed from V and 8 bases from J, the gap between germline ends came to 17 bases. CDR1 is WSHSY and CDR2 is SAAADI in the germline V gene. The study ran its PCR with 60 Vbeta and 13 Jbeta primers. Authors' data handling: Later work found approximately 87 million unique TCR beta chains, with about 10 million shared. Some clones are missing from TCRdb's copy, which holds only in-frame ones; the method was immunoSEQ multiplex PCR. V and J calls and clone size follow that table, whereas D and trimming were derived from the DNA. The sample has roughly 77,000 clones; roughly two thirds are singletons.

The TCR originated in a woman aged 45-65 years in good health and CMV-seropositive. The sequenced material came from PBMCs. The chain is built from TRBV10-2 and TRBJ1-2; TRBD1 is a possible D gene (5 bases). The CDR3 protein is CASTRDSRQGYTF. CDR3 sequence (DNA): TGCGCCAGCACCAGGGACTCCCGGCAGGGCTACACCTTC.